This T cell receptor beta chain was recovered during a study of T cells after yellow fever vaccination. Study observations and caveats: Researchers cautioned that FACS-sorted repertoires could harbor abundant clonotypes contaminating from the bulk population.

MiXCR, applied by TCRdb to the 5' RACE reads, yields one record per CDR3 protein. Among 310,000 or so distinct CDR3 sequences listed, approximately 3.8% were seen once. This clonotype has at least ten counts. Antigen: not known. The ends lost 4 bases at V and 0 bases at J; junction bases unmatched: 8. There are 17 residues in the CDR3. Per the germline V gene, CDR1 is LNHNV and CDR2 is YYDKDF (reference sequence). This material consisted of PBMCs, taken on the day of the yellow fever booster vaccination. The receptor was isolated from a man aged 18 to 35 who received the YFV17D yellow fever vaccine. This sequence joins TRBV15 and TRBJ1-5, with 8 bases aligning to TRBD1. CDR3 nucleotides: TGTGCCACCAGCAACTCTGACAGGGGATATAGCAATCAGCCCCAGCATTTT. It yields the protein CATSNSDRGYSNQPQHF.